Shown below are 3 T cell receptor beta chains from a single sample sequenced in a study of CD8 T cells in Susac syndrome (dated by TCRdb to between 2018 and 2021). Library preparation used the immunoSEQ multiplex PCR assay. RNA was extracted using the RNeasy kit, and about 0.5 to 1 ug of the RNA was reverse transcribed with random hexamers. TCRdb reprocessed the public reads (quality trimming at Q25 with fastp, clone calling with MiXCR) and kept in-frame beta chains. All rows with the same CDR3 protein become a single entry with the most common DNA and genes. The sample table holds under 95,000 distinct CDR3 sequences, of which more than 85% were seen once. Over 0.35% of the sample comes from the top ten. The material sequenced was CD8+ T cells from PBMCs. These receptors were collected from a human donor with Susac syndrome.

CDR3 coding DNA: TGTGCCTGGAGTGCAAGACAGGGAGAGGGCACTGAAGCTTTCTTT. Protein sequence: CAWSARQGEGTEAFF. The genes are TRBV30 and TRBJ1-1, with 7 bases that match TRBD1. CDR3 size: 15 residues. The germline V gene encodes CDR1 GTSNPN and CDR2 SVGIG (reference sequence). Losses at the gene ends were 1 base for V and 4 bases for J; bases not matched to a gene: 9.

The chain has TRBV4-2 and TRBJ2-2; D remains ambiguous. Germline V gene lookup returns CDR1 LGHNA and CDR2 YNFKEQ. V was shortened by 0 bases and J by 6 bases, with 11 bases between the two germline ends. The CDR3 runs 15 residues. In nucleotides, the CDR3 is TGTGCCAGCAGCCAAGAAATCAGCTCCCCCGGGGAGCTGTTTTTT. It codes for CASSQEISSPGELFF.

The chain links TRBV11-2 to TRBJ2-7; 7 nucleotides match TRBD1. The V and J ends lost 2 bases and 3 bases, in that order; junction bases with no gene match: 7. The germline gives CDR1 SGHAT, CDR2 FQNNGV. CDR3 length: 15 residues. CDR3 nucleotide sequence: TGTGCCAGCAGCTTACATGGACAGGCGGTCTACGAGCAGTACTTC. It specifies CASSLHGQAVYEQYF. Variable domain in full (rest from reference TRBV11-2 and TRBJ2-7): EAGVAQSPRYKIIEKRQSVAFWCNPISGHATLYWYQQILGQGPKLLIQFQNNGVVDDSQLPKDRFSAERLKGVDSTLKIQPAKLEDSAVYLCASSLHGQAVYEQYFGPGTRLTVT.